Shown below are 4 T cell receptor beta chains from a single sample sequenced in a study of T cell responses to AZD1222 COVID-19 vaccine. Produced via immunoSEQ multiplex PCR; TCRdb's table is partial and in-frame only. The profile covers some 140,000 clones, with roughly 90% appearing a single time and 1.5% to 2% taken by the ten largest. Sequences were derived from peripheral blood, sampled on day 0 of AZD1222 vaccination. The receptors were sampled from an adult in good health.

The CDR3 DNA reads as TGTGCCAGCAGTTTAGGGATTCAACCAGATACGCAGTATTTT. Translated: CASSLGIQPDTQYF. The chain couples TRBV27 to TRBJ2-3; D gene unclear. V lost 2 bases and J 4 bases, leaving 10 bases between the germline ends. Germline V gene data show CDR1 as MNHEY and CDR2 as SMNVEV (reference sequence). The CDR3 is 14 residues long.

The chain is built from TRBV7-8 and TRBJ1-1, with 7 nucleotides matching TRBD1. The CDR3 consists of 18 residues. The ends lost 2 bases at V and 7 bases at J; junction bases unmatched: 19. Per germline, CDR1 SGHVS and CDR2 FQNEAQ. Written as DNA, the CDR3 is TGTGCCAGCAGCTTAATACCGGGGGGCACAGGGGCTAGAGGTGAAGCTTTCTTT. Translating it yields CASSLIPGGTGARGEAFF. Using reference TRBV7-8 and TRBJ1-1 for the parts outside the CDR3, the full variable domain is GAGVSQSPRYKVAKRGQDVALRCDPISGHVSLFWYQQALGQGPEFLTYFQNEAQLDKSGLPSDRFFAERPEGSVSTLKIQRTQQEDSAVYLCASSLIPGGTGARGEAFFGQGTRLTVV.

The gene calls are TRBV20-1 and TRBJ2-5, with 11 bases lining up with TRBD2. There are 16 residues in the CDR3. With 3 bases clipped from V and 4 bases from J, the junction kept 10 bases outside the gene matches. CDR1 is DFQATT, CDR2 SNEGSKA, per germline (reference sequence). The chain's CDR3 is CSASRLAGGRGETQYF. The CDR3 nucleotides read TGCAGTGCTAGTCGGCTAGCGGGGGGCCGGGGAGAGACCCAGTACTTC.

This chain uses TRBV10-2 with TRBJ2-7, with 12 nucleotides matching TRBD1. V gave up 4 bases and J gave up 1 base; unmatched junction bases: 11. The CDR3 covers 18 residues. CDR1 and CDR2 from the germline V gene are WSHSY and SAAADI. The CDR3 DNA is TGCGCCAGCAGTGGCCGGGACAGGGGGCTCCTACCGTCCTACGAGCAGTACTTC. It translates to CASSGRDRGLLPSYEQYF.